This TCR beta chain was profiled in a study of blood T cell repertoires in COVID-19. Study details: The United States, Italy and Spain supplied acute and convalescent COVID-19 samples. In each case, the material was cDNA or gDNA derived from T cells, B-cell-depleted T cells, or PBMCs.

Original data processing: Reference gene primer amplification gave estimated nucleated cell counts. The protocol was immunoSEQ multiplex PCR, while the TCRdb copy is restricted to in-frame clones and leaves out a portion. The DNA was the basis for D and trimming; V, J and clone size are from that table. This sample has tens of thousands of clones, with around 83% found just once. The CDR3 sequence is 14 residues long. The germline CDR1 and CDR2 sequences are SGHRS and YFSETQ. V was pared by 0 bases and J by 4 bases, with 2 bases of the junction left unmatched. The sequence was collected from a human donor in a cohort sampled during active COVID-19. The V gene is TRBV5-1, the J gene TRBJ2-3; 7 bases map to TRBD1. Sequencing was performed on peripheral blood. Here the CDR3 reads CASSLGTGADTQYF. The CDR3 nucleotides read TGCGCCAGCAGCTTGGGCACAGGGGCAGATACGCAGTATTTT.